One sample yielded the 18 T cell receptor beta chains listed below, sequenced in a study of blood T cell repertoires in COVID-19. Profiled with immunoSEQ multiplex PCR; TCRdb holds only in-frame clones, not every one. The sample records about 250,000 clones, 80% to 90% being singletons. Sequencing was done on a sample of PBMCs or T cells enriched from blood (not recorded which). The receptor source for this set is a woman aged 18 to 35 who had recovered from COVID-19.

The chain links TRBV30 to TRBJ2-5; D not certain. The V end was cut by 0 bases, the J end by 5 bases, with 10 bases between. The CDR3 sequence is 13 residues long. Germline assignment: CDR1 GTSNPN and CDR2 SVGIG (reference sequence). The CDR3 loop reads CAWSVGSFETQYF. The CDR3 nucleotides read TGTGCCTGGAGTGTTGGTAGTTTTGAGACCCAGTACTTC.

This clone was seen only once. This chain links TRBV5-1 with TRBJ1-4; possibly TRBD1 for D (6 bases). CDR3 size: 14 residues. V was clipped by 0 bases and J by 5 bases, with 8 bases between them. CDR1 SGHRS and CDR2 YFSETQ come from the germline V gene. The CDR3 nucleotides are TGCGCCAGCAGCTTGGACAGGGTAAATGAAAAACTGTTTTTT. Protein sequence: CASSLDRVNEKLFF.

The chain has TRBV3-1 (or the pseudogene TRBV3-2) and TRBJ2-1; TRBD2 matches 13 bases. The germline V gene has CDR1 LGHDT and CDR2 YNNKEL (reference sequence). V shed 3 bases, J shed 2 bases, and the junction held 4 bases outside the gene matches. This CDR3 has 17 residues. The CDR3 DNA is TGTGCCAGCAGCCAGGGACTAGCGGGGAAGACCTACAATGAGCAGTTCTTC. This translates into CASSQGLAGKTYNEQFF.

On this clone itself: Other nucleotide sequences in the sample specify the same CDR3. This chain links TRBV18 with TRBJ1-2; tentatively, D is TRBD1 (5 bases). CDR1 and CDR2 from the germline V gene are KGHSH and LQKENI. The V end was cut by 2 bases, the J end by 4 bases, with 8 bases between. The CDR3 contains 13 residues. CDR3: CASSPEGLYGYTF. The CDR3 nucleotides read TGTGCCAGCTCACCAGAGGGACTCTATGGCTACACCTTC.

This chain links TRBV20-1 with TRBJ1-5; D unclear. Trimming removed 3 bases at V and 3 bases at J, with 12 bases between. Germline CDR1 is DFQATT and CDR2 is SNEGSKA (reference sequence). This CDR3 has 14 residues. The CDR3 coding sequence is TGCAGTGCTAGTGATAATAGTTTCAATCAGCCCCAGCATTTT. This encodes CSASDNSFNQPQHF.

The rearrangement joins TRBV2 to TRBJ1-1; 7 nucleotides align to TRBD1. Germline values: CDR1 SNHLY, CDR2 FYNNEI. This CDR3 is built from 13 residues. With 7 bases clipped from V and 1 base from J, the junction kept 3 bases outside the gene matches. This CDR3 reads CASKRGRNTEAFF. Written as DNA, the CDR3 is TGTGCCAGCAAGAGGGGGCGGAACACTGAAGCTTTCTTT.

The chain recombines TRBV3-1 (or the pseudogene TRBV3-2) with TRBJ2-4, with D maybe TRBD2 (7 bases). Germline V CDR1 and CDR2: LGHDT, YNNKEL (reference sequence). V was cut by 4 bases and J by 1 base, with 17 bases left in between. The CDR3 spans 17 residues. CDR3 protein: CASSLRTGGPAKNIQYF. CDR3 DNA sequence: TGTGCCAGCAGCCTGCGGACCGGGGGGCCTGCCAAAAACATTCAGTACTTC.

This chain connects TRBV29-1 to TRBJ1-1; perhaps TRBD1 as D (6 bases). The ends were cut back, 8 bases at V and 6 bases at J, with 28 bases in the middle. The CDR3 spans 16 residues. Germline-derived CDR1 and CDR2 are SQVTM and ANQGSEA. For the CDR3, the DNA is TGCAGCTCCGCCGGGGGGGCTGCCAGTGGGAGGGCTGAAGCTTTCTTT. Translated: CSSAGGAASGRAEAFF.

The genes are TRBV4-2 and TRBJ2-3; 11 bases line up with TRBD2. With 0 bases clipped from V and 6 bases from J, the junction kept 5 bases outside the gene matches. Germline V lookup: CDR1 LGHNA, CDR2 YNFKEQ. The CDR3 is made up of 16 amino acids. The CDR3 loop reads CASSQDEASGGDTQYF. CDR3 bases: TGTGCCAGCAGCCAAGATGAGGCTAGCGGGGGGGATACGCAGTATTTT.

The CDR3 bases are TGTGCCAGCAGCAACGGACAGGGTAACAATCAGCCCCAGCATTTT. Protein product: CASSNGQGNNQPQHF. V and J are TRBV3-1 (or the pseudogene TRBV3-2) and TRBJ1-5; 8 bases fit TRBD1. This CDR3 contains 15 residues. Per germline, CDR1 LGHDT and CDR2 YNNKEL (reference sequence). V dropped 5 bases and J dropped 3; count of bases not matched to a gene: 6.

This rearrangement joins TRBV7-2 to TRBJ1-5, with D maybe TRBD1 (6 bases). V dropped 2 bases and J dropped 0 bases, with 17 bases sitting between them. CDR3 length equals 18 residues. Germline CDR1 is SGHTA and CDR2 is FQGNSA. The CDR3 sequence: CASSLLAHGQYSNQPQHF. The CDR3 nucleotides are TGTGCCAGCAGCTTATTGGCCCATGGACAGTATAGCAATCAGCCCCAGCATTTT.

The V gene is TRBV10-1, the J gene TRBJ1-2, with 9 bases that match TRBD1. CDR1 is WNHNN and CDR2 is SYGVQD in the germline V gene (reference sequence). This CDR3 is built from 11 residues. V was clipped by 6 bases and J by 10 bases; unmatched bases: 3. The CDR3 nucleotides are TGCGCCAGCAGAGGGGACAGGGTCTACACCTTC. Protein: CASRGDRVYTF.

V usage is TRBV6-5 and J usage is TRBJ1-1; 11 positions agree with TRBD1. Germline CDR1 and CDR2: MNHEY and SVGAGI. Trimming removed 4 bases from V and 4 bases from J; junction bases left unmatched: 5. The CDR3 runs 15 residues. CDR3 protein: CASSLRTGGLTEAFF. DNA of the CDR3: TGTGCCAGCAGTTTGCGGACAGGGGGCCTCACTGAAGCTTTCTTT.

The CDR3 is CASSLGDTDTQYF. CDR3 sequence (DNA): TGTGCCAGCAGTTTGGGCGACACAGATACGCAGTATTTT. The chain recombines TRBV12-3 or TRBV12-4 with TRBJ2-3; D is unclear. The CDR3 consists of 13 residues. V lost 3 bases, J lost 2 bases, and 6 bases lay in between.

The gene calls are TRBV5-1 and TRBJ1-2; D is ambiguous. Trimming removed 2 bases from V and 8 bases from J, with 19 bases in between. CDR1 is SGHRS and CDR2 is YFSETQ in the germline V gene. The CDR3 is made up of 15 amino acids. The CDR3 sequence: CASSFDDGLRKGYTF. CDR3 coding DNA: TGCGCCAGCAGCTTTGATGACGGACTCCGTAAGGGCTACACCTTC.

The chain joins TRBV29-1 to TRBJ1-2; D ambiguous. Per the germline V gene, CDR1 is SQVTM and CDR2 is ANQGSEA. Trimming pared 6 bases from V and 2 bases from J, leaving 13 bases between. The CDR3 has 13 amino acids. The chain's CDR3 is CSVGNLGNYGYTF. The CDR3 DNA is TGCAGCGTCGGGAACTTAGGGAACTATGGCTACACCTTC.

The chain employs TRBV3-1 (or the pseudogene TRBV3-2) and TRBJ1-2; D unclear. The CDR3 totals 15 residues. Deletions cut 5 bases from V and 2 bases from J, with 15 bases between. Germline CDR1 reads LGHDT; CDR2 reads YNNKEL (reference sequence). DNA of the CDR3: TGTGCCAGCAGCGTCTTTTCCAGCGAGAACTATGGCTACACCTTC. Protein: CASSVFSSENYGYTF.

The chain uses TRBV5-5 and TRBJ2-3; D is unclear. The germline V gene has CDR1 SGHKS and CDR2 YYEKEE (reference sequence). Trimming cost V 2 bases and J 6 bases, with 10 bases left between them. This CDR3 is built from 13 residues. The CDR3 sequence is CASSLIVTDTQYF. CDR3 nucleotides: TGTGCCAGCAGCTTAATAGTAACCGATACGCAGTATTTT.